The 17 T cell receptor beta chains in this list originate from one sample, sequenced in a study of blood T cell repertoires in COVID-19. Measured with immunoSEQ multiplex PCR; TCRdb has only the in-frame clones, and not every one. Among around 13,000 clones, 88% were seen once, and the ten largest hold about 29%. The sample consisted of peripheral blood. Source of these receptors: a human donor in a cohort sampled during active COVID-19.

The chain employs TRBV5-4 and TRBJ2-3, with 9 bases lining up with TRBD2. Trimming cost V 2 bases and J 1 base; bases outside gene matches: 5. Germline CDR1 is SGHNT and CDR2 is YYREEE (reference sequence). CDR3 size: 16 residues. The CDR3 coding sequence is TGTGCCAGCAGCTTTCGGGTAGCGGGGGGCACAGATACGCAGTATTTT. It is translated as CASSFRVAGGTDTQYF.

The chain couples TRBV6-5 to TRBJ2-3; TRBD1 agrees at 9 bases. V shed 5 bases and J 0 bases; nucleotides not matched to a gene: 3. Germline V CDR1 and CDR2: MNHEY, SVGAGI. This CDR3 spans 15 amino acids. DNA for the CDR3: TGTGCCAGCAGTCCCGGGACAGGGAGCACAGATACGCAGTATTTT. Amino acids: CASSPGTGSTDTQYF.

The gene calls are TRBV5-4 and TRBJ2-7; TRBD2 might be the D (7 bases). CDR1 and CDR2 from the germline V gene are SGHNT and YYREEE (reference sequence). Between the trimmed V and J ends, which lost 4 bases and 2 bases, there was a span of 13 bases. The CDR3 runs 14 residues. In DNA, the CDR3 is TGTGCCAGCAGCCCGGGGGCGGGAGCCTACGAGCAGTACTTC. Protein product: CASSPGAGAYEQYF.

V and J are TRBV7-2 and TRBJ2-2; TRBD2 might be the D (5 bases). V dropped 4 bases and J dropped 2 bases, with 14 bases sitting between them. This CDR3 region has 16 residues. Germline values: CDR1 SGHTA, CDR2 FQGNSA. This chain's CDR3 is CASSSPGRGNTGELFF. For the CDR3, the DNA is TGTGCCAGCAGCTCACCTGGCCGGGGTAACACCGGGGAGCTGTTTTTT. Supplemented by reference TRBV7-2 and TRBJ2-2, the full variable domain reads GAGVSQSPSNKVTEKGKDVELRCDPISGHTALYWYRQSLGQGLEFLIYFQGNSAPDKSGLPSDRFSAERTGGSVSTLTIQRTQQEDSAVYLCASSSPGRGNTGELFFGEGSRLTVL.

This clone was seen a single time. The rearrangement uses TRBV30 and TRBJ1-4; TRBD1 might be the D (6 bases). CDR1 is GTSNPN and CDR2 is SVGIG in the germline V gene (reference sequence). V dropped 8 bases and J dropped 2 bases, with 15 bases sitting between them. The CDR3 spans 14 residues. The CDR3 DNA reads as TGTGCCCTCCAAGTCAGGGGCACTAATGAAAAACTGTTTTTT. Amino acid sequence: CALQVRGTNEKLFF.

The V call is TRBV9, the J call TRBJ1-1, with 10 bases lining up with TRBD1. Germline values: CDR1 SGDLS, CDR2 YYNGEE. The V segment lost 4 bases and the J segment 4 bases; nucleotides outside the gene matches: 10. The CDR3 consists of 16 residues. The CDR3 reads CASSPYATGGGTEAFF. The DNA for the CDR3 is TGTGCCAGCAGCCCTTATGCGACAGGGGGCGGCACTGAAGCTTTCTTT.

The chain employs TRBV29-1 and TRBJ2-1; TRBD2 matches at 7 bases. There are 14 residues in the CDR3. Germline V gene data show CDR1 as SQVTM and CDR2 as ANQGSEA. With V trimmed by 6 bases and J by 4 bases, 9 bases remained unmatched. CDR3 loop: CSVGRGTGYNEQFF. DNA for the CDR3: TGCAGCGTGGGGCGGGGGACTGGGTACAATGAGCAGTTCTTC.

This chain uses TRBV7-2 with TRBJ2-7; no clear D. Trimming pared 2 bases from V and 5 bases from J, leaving 13 bases between. The CDR3 is 14 residues long. Germline CDR1 SGHTA, CDR2 FQGNSA. CDR3 loop: CASSLRIRSDEQYF. As DNA, the CDR3 is TGTGCCAGCAGCTTAAGGATCAGAAGCGACGAGCAGTACTTC.

The V gene is TRBV3-1 (or the pseudogene TRBV3-2), the J gene TRBJ1-2; 9 bases fit TRBD1. V trimming: 3 bases; J trimming: 7 bases; junction bases outside the gene matches: 9. CDR3 size: 15 residues. Germline V gene sequence: CDR1 LGHDT, CDR2 YNNKEL (reference sequence). CDR3 nucleotides: TGTGCCAGCAGCCAGACAACCGGGACAGGGAGTGGCTACACCTTC. Translating gives CASSQTTGTGSGYTF.

This clone has just one count. V gene TRBV4-3 combines with J gene TRBJ2-3, with 11 bases that match TRBD2. V trimming: 0 bases; J trimming: 2 bases; junction bases outside the gene matches: 13. Germline loops: CDR1 LGHNA, CDR2 YSLEER. The CDR3 runs 20 residues. Here the CDR3 reads CASSQDRVLAGASSTDTQYF. CDR3 DNA: TGCGCCAGCAGCCAAGACAGGGTACTAGCGGGGGCCTCTTCCACAGATACGCAGTATTTT.

The chain is built from TRBV5-1 and TRBJ2-1; 8 bases fit TRBD1. There are 13 residues in the CDR3. CDR1 SGHRS and CDR2 YFSETQ come from the germline V gene. Germline trimming cut 0 bases from V and 15 bases from J; bases unmatched to any gene: 8. In DNA, the CDR3 is TGCGCCAGCAGCTTGGAACCTACAGGGGGTCGGTTCTTC. Amino acids: CASSLEPTGGRFF.

Turning to this clone: Other DNA sequences of this sample code for an identical CDR3. CDR3 DNA: TGTGCCAGCAGCGTAGGGGATAGCGGGTACAATGAGCAGTTCTTC. Its translation: CASSVGDSGYNEQFF. The V and J genes are TRBV9 and TRBJ2-1; 7 bases match TRBD2. Germline V CDR1 and CDR2: SGDLS, YYNGEE. With V trimmed by 0 bases and J by 4 bases, 4 bases remained unmatched. CDR3 length: 15 amino acids. Together with reference TRBV9 and TRBJ2-1, the CDR3 gives the full variable domain: DSGVTQTPKHLITATGQRVTLRCSPRSGDLSVYWYQQSLDQGLQFLIQYYNGEERAKGNILERFSAQQFPDLHSELNLSSLELGDSALYFCASSVGDSGYNEQFFGPGTRLTVL.

The chain combines TRBV6-6 with TRBJ1-5; no firm D call. The germline V gene encodes CDR1 MNHNY and CDR2 SVGAGI (reference sequence). CDR3 length: 16 residues. Trimming shortened V by 0 bases and J by 0 bases, and 9 bases separated the two germline ends. The CDR3 nucleotides are TGTGCCAGCAGTTACTCGAGGCAATATAGCAATCAGCCCCAGCATTTT. Translating it yields CASSYSRQYSNQPQHF.

The V and J genes are TRBV3-1 (or the pseudogene TRBV3-2) and TRBJ1-5; maybe TRBD1 (6 bases). The CDR3 contains 16 residues. Trimming left V 1 base short and J 4 bases short, with 14 bases between. Germline lookup yields CDR1 LGHDT and CDR2 YNNKEL (reference sequence). The CDR3 DNA reads as TGTGCCAGCAGCCAAGTTACAGGGCGGGTAAATCAGCCCCAGCATTTT. As protein: CASSQVTGRVNQPQHF.

The chain employs TRBV3-1 (or the pseudogene TRBV3-2) and TRBJ1-1; tentatively, D is TRBD1 (5 bases). Germline assignment: CDR1 LGHDT and CDR2 YNNKEL (reference sequence). The CDR3 consists of 13 residues. Trimming removed 4 bases from V and 5 bases from J, with 11 bases in between. This chain's CDR3 is CASSLGGGTEAFF. For the CDR3, the DNA is TGTGCCAGCAGCCTCGGGGGGGGGACTGAAGCTTTCTTT.

The chain joins TRBV5-1 to TRBJ2-5; TRBD2 matches 9 bases. The CDR3 totals 15 residues. Losses at the gene ends were 4 bases for V and 5 bases for J; bases not matched to a gene: 9. The germline CDR1 and CDR2 sequences are SGHRS and YFSETQ. The CDR3 DNA is TGCGCCAGCAGCACAGCGGGGGGTTCGACGGAGACCCAGTACTTC. Its translation is CASSTAGGSTETQYF.

The CDR3 nucleotides read TGTGCCAGCAGCCAAGATCGGACAGGAAGAAACACCATATATTTT. It is translated as CASSQDRTGRNTIYF. The rearrangement joins TRBV3-1 (or the pseudogene TRBV3-2) to TRBJ1-3; TRBD1 aligns across 7 bases. CDR1 LGHDT and CDR2 YNNKEL come from the germline V gene (reference sequence). The CDR3 spans 15 residues. The trim removed 0 bases at V and 5 bases at J, leaving 4 bases unmatched.